The source of this T cell receptor (beta chain) is a study of T cells in Graves' hyperthyroidism and ophthalmopathy. Whole-study context: Peripheral blood draws took place at initial diagnosis, ahead of any treatment. Findings of the study overall: Blood shared most expanded thyroid clonotypes above 0.001.

This CDR3 is built from 12 residues. The germline V gene has CDR1 WSHSY and CDR2 SAAADI. Trimming shortened V by 6 bases and J by 11 bases, and 16 bases separated the two germline ends. This clonotype has ten or more counts. The antigen remains undetermined. Amplified regions were TCR beta CDR3 sequences from RNA transcripts. TCR CDR3 regions were first amplified by RT-PCR with HTBI primers. TCRdb re-called the multiplex PCR reads with MiXCR, one entry per CDR3 protein. The sample holds about 640,000 distinct CDR3 sequences, about 20% seen once. J is TRBJ1-1 and V is TRBV10-2, with a weak D call TRBD1 (6 bases). This receptor was taken from a man aged 25-45 years with Graves' ophthalmopathy. Sequenced material: blood. The CDR3 protein is CASRDSTLGAFF. In DNA form, the CDR3 reads TGCGCCAGCAGGGACAGCACCCTGGGGGCTTTCTTT.